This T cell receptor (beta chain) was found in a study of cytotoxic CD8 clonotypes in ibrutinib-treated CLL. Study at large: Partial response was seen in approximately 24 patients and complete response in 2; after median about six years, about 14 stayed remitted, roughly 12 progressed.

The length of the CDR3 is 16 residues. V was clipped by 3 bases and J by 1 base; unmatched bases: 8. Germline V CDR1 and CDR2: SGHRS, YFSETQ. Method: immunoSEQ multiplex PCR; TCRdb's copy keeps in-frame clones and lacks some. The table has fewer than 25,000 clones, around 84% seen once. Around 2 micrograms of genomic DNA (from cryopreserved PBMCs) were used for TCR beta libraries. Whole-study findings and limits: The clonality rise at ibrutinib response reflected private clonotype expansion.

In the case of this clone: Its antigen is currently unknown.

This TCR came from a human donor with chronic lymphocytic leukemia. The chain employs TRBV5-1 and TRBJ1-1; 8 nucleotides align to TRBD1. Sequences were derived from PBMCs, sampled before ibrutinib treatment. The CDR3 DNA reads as TGCGCCAGCAGCTCTGGACAGGGAGTGGGGAACACTGAAGCTTTCTTT. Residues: CASSSGQGVGNTEAFF.